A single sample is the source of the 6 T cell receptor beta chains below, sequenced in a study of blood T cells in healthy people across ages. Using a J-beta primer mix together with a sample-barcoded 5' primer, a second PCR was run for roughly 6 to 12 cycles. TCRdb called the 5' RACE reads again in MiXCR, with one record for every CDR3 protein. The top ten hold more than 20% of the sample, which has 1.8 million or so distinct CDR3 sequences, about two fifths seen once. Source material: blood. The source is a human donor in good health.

The CDR3 DNA is TGTGCCAGCAGCGGCGGAGCGGGGCCCACAGATACGCAGTATTTT. As protein: CASSGGAGPTDTQYF. The genes are TRBV7-3 and TRBJ2-3; TRBD2 matches 7 bases. The germline V gene encodes CDR1 SGHTA and CDR2 FQGTGA. The CDR3 extends over 15 amino acids. V was pared by 5 bases and J by 2 bases, with 7 bases of the junction left unmatched. Supplemented by reference TRBV7-3 and TRBJ2-3, the full variable domain reads GAGVSQTPSNKVTEKGKYVELRCDPISGHTALYWYRQSLGQGPEFLIYFQGTGAADDSGLPNDRFFAVRPEGSVSTLKIQRTERGDSAVYLCASSGGAGPTDTQYFGPGTRLTVL.

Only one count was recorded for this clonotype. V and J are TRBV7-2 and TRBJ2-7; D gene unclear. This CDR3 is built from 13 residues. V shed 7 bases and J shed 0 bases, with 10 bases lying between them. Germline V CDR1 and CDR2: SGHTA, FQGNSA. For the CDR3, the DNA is TGTGCCAGCAACTGGTGGACCTCCTACGAGCAGTACTTC. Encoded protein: CASNWWTSYEQYF.

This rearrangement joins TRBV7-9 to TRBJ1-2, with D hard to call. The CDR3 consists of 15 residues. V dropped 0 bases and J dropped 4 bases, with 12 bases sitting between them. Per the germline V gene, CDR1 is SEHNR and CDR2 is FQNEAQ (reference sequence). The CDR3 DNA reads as TGTGCCAGCAGCTTAGCGTCCAGGAGCCCCTATGGCTACACCTTC. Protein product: CASSLASRSPYGYTF.

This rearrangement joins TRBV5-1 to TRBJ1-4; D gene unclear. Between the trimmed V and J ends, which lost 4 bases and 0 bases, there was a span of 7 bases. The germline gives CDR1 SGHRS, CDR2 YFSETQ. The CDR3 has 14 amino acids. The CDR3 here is CASSTWATNEKLFF. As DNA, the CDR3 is TGCGCCAGCAGCACCTGGGCAACTAATGAAAAACTGTTTTTT.

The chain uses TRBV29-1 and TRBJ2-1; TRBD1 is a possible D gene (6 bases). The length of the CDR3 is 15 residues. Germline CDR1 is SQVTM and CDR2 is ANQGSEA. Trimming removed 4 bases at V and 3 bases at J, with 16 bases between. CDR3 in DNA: TGCAGCGTTGTTTTGTCAGGGGAAATCTACAATGAGCAGTTCTTC. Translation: CSVVLSGEIYNEQFF.

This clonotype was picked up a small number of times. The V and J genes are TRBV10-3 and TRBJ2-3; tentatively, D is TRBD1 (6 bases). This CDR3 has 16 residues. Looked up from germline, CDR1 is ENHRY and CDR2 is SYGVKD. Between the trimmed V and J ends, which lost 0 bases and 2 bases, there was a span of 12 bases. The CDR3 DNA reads TGTGCCATCAGTGAGTCACGGCAGGGGCTCACAGATACGCAGTATTTT. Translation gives CAISESRQGLTDTQYF.